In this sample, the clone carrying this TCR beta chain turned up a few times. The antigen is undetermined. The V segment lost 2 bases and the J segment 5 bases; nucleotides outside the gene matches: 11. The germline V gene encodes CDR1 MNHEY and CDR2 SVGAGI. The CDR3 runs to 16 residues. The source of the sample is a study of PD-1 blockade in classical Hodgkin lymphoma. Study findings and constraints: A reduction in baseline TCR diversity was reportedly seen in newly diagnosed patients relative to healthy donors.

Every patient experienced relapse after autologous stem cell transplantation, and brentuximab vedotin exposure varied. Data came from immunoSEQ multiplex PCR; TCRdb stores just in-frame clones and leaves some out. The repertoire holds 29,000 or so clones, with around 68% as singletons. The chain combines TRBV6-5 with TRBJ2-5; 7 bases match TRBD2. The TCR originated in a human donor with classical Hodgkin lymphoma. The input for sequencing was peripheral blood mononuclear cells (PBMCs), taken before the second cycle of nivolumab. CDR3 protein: CASSYLSPGEGETQYF. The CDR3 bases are TGTGCCAGCAGTTACCTCAGCCCGGGGGAGGGTGAGACCCAGTACTTC.